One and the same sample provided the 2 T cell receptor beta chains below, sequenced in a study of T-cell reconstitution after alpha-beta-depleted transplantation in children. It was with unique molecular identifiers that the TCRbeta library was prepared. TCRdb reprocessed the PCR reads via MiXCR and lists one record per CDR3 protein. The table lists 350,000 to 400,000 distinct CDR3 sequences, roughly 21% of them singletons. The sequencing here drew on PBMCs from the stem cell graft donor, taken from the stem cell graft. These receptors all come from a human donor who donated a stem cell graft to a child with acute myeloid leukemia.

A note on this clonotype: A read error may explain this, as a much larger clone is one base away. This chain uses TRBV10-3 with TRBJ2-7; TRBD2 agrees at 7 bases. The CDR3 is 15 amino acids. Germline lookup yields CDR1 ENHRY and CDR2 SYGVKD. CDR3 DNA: TGTGTCATCAAGGCTAGCGGTCCGAACGCCTACGAGCAGTACTTC. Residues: CVIKASGPNAYEQYF.

As DNA, the CDR3 is TGTGCTAGTGGCTGGAGTAAGCGAGACAGGGGGCCCCTTCACACTGAAGCTTTCTTT. Encoded protein: CASGWSKRDRGPLHTEAFF. The chain employs TRBV12-5 and TRBJ1-1, with TRBD1 matching over 10 bases. Germline V gene sequence: CDR1 LGHNT, CDR2 FRNRAP. This CDR3 comprises 19 residues. V shed 6 bases, J shed 3 bases, and the junction held 19 bases outside the gene matches.